Listed below are T cell receptor beta chains from one sample, sequenced in a study of blood T cell repertoires in COVID-19. Sequencing was performed with immunoSEQ multiplex PCR; in TCRdb, only in-frame clones are kept and a portion is missing. This table holds around 200,000 clones, 70% to 90% found once. Sequencing used peripheral blood. The source is a woman under 30 who had recovered from COVID-19. The conserved cysteine and the conserved F or W are not part of the CDR3 here.

V: TRBV6-5; J: TRBJ1-1; CDR3: ASSYSQGTTEAF
V: TRBV5-1; J: TRBJ1-1; CDR3: ASSTGNTEAF
V: TRBV7-2; J: TRBJ1-1; CDR3: ASSARQGASTEAF
V: TRBV5-1; J: TRBJ2-3; CDR3: ASSSGGLAGTDTQY
V: TRBV11-3; J: TRBJ2-1; CDR3: ASSLAGQAYNEQF
V: TRBV12-3/TRBV12-4; J: TRBJ1-5; CDR3: ASSLGSRPQH
V: TRBV7-3; J: TRBJ2-1; CDR3: ASSQSSAAYNEQF
V: TRBV7-9; J: TRBJ2-7; CDR3: ASSLNNAYSSYEQY
V: TRBV14; J: TRBJ2-1; CDR3: ASRLTGTRGYNEQF
V: TRBV30; J: TRBJ2-1; CDR3: AWNRGVSYNEQF
V: TRBV7-3; J: TRBJ2-2; CDR3: ASRLGTSGMGGELF
V: TRBV10-1; J: TRBJ1-2; CDR3: ASSSGQGAHYGYT
V: TRBV24-1; J: TRBJ2-2; CDR3: ATNRNAGELF
V: TRBV12-5; J: TRBJ2-1; CDR3: ASGFQPPTEPNEQF
V: TRBV4-1; J: TRBJ2-1; CDR3: ASSPISLQGENEQF
V: TRBV7-2; J: TRBJ1-2; CDR3: ASSLATGYGYT
V: TRBV3-1/TRBV3-2; J: TRBJ2-7; CDR3: ASSQVPEAGIYEQY